Below, one T cell receptor beta chain is given with its context. Its antigen is currently unknown. Combining a sample-barcoded 5' primer with a J-beta primer mix, a second PCR ran for about 6 to 11 cycles. TCRdb re-called the 5' RACE reads with MiXCR, one entry per CDR3 protein. Of some 1.8 million distinct CDR3 sequences in the sample, more than 35% were seen once. This sample stems from a study of blood T cells in healthy people across ages. General study results and limits: It was found that TCR beta diversity correlated strongly with the percentage of naive T cells.

This CDR3 spans 15 amino acids. The germline CDR1 and CDR2 sequences are SGHTA and FQGNSA. With V trimmed by 5 bases and J by 5 bases, 11 bases remained unmatched. The TCR originated in a human donor in good health. The sequenced material came from blood. This chain connects TRBV7-2 to TRBJ2-5; 7 bases fit TRBD1. The CDR3 coding sequence is TGTGCCAGCAGCCGAAACAGGGGTACGGGCGAGACCCAGTACTTC. Translated: CASSRNRGTGETQYF.